Shown below are 2 T cell receptor beta chains from a single sample sequenced in a study of OX40 agonist ivuxolimab in advanced cancers. TCRdb's copy holds only in-frame clones and misses some; the assay was immunoSEQ multiplex PCR. The top ten clones hold about 1.5% of a sample with about 88,000 clones, around nine tenths of them seen once. The sequences come from CD4+ or CD8+ T cells sorted from blood, collected in a trial of the OX40 agonist ivuxolimab. The receptors derive from an adult with an advanced solid tumor such as melanoma, head and neck, liver or kidney cancer.

This chain connects TRBV19 to TRBJ2-3; weak D call: TRBD1 (6 bases). V dropped 6 bases and J dropped 1 base, with 11 bases sitting between them. CDR1 is LNHDA and CDR2 is SQIVND in the germline V gene (reference sequence). The CDR3 spans 14 residues. The CDR3 reads CASRSGHRTDTQYF. The DNA of the CDR3 is TGTGCCAGTAGATCGGGACACCGCACAGATACGCAGTATTTT.

The CDR3 DNA reads TGTGCCAGCTCACTTGAGAGTCTTCGGAGCTCTGGAAACACCATATATTTT. Encoded protein: CASSLESLRSSGNTIYF. The V call is TRBV18, the J call TRBJ1-3; D call uncertain. From germline, CDR1 is KGHSH and CDR2 LQKENI. CDR3 size: 17 residues. V was cut by 4 bases and J by 0 bases, with 16 bases left in between. The variable domain in full, with the rest retrieved from reference TRBV18 and TRBJ1-3, is NAGVMQNPRHLVRRRGQEARLRCSPMKGHSHVYWYRQLPEEGLKFMVYLQKENIIDESGMPKERFSAEFPKEGPSILRIQQVVRGDSAAYFCASSLESLRSSGNTIYFGEGSWLTVV.